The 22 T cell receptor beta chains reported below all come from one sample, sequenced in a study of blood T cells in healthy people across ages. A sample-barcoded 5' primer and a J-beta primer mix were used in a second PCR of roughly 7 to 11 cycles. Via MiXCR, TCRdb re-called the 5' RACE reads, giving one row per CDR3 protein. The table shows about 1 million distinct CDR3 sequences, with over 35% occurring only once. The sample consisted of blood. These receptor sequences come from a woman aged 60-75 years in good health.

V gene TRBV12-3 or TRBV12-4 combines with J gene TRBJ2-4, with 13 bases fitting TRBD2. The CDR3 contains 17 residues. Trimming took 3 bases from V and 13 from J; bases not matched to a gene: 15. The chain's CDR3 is CASSFRQGLAGPRGQYF. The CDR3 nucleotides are TGTGCCAGCAGTTTCCGACAGGGACTAGCGGGGCCCCGCGGGCAGTACTTC.

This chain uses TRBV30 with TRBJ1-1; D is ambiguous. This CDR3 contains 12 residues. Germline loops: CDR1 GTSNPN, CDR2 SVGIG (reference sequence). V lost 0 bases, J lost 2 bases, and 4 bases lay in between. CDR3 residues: CAWSVTNTEAFF. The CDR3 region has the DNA TGTGCCTGGAGTGTAACCAACACTGAAGCTTTCTTT.

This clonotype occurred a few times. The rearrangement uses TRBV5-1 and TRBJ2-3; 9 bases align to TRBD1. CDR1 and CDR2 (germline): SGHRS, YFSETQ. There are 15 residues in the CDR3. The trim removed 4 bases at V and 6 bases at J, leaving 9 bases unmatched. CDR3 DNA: TGCGCCAGCAGCCCAACAGGGGGCGGATGGGATACGCAGTATTTT. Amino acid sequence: CASSPTGGGWDTQYF.

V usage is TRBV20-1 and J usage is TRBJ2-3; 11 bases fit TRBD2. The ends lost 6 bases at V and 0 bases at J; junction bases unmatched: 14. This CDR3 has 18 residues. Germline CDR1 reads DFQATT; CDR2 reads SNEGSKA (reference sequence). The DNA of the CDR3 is TGCAGTGCCTCTTTACTAGCGGGGGAAGTTACTAGCACAGATACGCAGTATTTT. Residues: CSASLLAGEVTSTDTQYF.

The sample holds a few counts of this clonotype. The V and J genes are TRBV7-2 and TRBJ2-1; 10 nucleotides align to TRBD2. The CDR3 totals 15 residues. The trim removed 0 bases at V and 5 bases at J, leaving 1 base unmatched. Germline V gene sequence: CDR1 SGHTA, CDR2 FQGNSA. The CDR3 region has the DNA TGTGCCAGCAGCTTAGCCGGACTAGCGGACAATGAGCAGTTCTTC. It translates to CASSLAGLADNEQFF.

CDR3 amino acids: CASSDPGTGGDYEQYF. CDR3 coding DNA: TGTGCCAGCAGTGACCCAGGGACAGGGGGAGACTACGAGCAGTACTTC. The chain carries TRBV25-1 and TRBJ2-7, with 11 bases aligning to TRBD1. Unmatched junction bases numbered 7, after V lost 3 bases and J lost 3 bases. Germline CDR1 is MGHDK and CDR2 is SYGVNS. This CDR3 has 16 residues.

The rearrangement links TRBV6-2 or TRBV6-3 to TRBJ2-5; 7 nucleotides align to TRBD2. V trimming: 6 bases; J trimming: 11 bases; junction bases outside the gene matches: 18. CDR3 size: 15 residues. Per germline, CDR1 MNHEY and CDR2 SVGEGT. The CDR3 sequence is CASREWGGSRNEQYF. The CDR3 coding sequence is TGTGCCAGCAGAGAGTGGGGGGGGTCTAGGAATGAGCAGTACTTC.

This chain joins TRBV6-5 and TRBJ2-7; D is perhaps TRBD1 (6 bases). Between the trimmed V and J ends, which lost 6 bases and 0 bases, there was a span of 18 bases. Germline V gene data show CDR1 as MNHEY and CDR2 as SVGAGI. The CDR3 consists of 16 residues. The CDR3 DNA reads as TGTGCCAGCAGCATAGACAGGAAAAAGGGCTCCTACGAGCAGTACTTC. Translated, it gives CASSIDRKKGSYEQYF.

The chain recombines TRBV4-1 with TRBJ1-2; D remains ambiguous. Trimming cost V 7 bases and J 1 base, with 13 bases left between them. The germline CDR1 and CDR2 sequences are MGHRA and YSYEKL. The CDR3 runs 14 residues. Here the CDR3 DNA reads TGCGCCAGCAAAGAAGCCCCGGATAACTATGGCTACACCTTC. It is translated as CASKEAPDNYGYTF.

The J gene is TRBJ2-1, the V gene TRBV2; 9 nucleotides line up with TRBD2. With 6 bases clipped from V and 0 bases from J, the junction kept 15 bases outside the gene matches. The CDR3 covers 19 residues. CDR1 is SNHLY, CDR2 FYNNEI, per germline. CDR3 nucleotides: TGTGCCAGCAGGGCGGGAGGGGGTTTAAGCGGGACCTCCTACAATGAGCAGTTCTTC. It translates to CASRAGGGLSGTSYNEQFF.

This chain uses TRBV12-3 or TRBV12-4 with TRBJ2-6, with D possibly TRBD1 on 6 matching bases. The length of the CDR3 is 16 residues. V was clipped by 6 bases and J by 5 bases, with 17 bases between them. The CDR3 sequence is CASRRNNRVRANVLTF. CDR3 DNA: TGTGCCAGCAGGAGAAACAACAGGGTGCGGGCCAACGTCCTGACTTTC.

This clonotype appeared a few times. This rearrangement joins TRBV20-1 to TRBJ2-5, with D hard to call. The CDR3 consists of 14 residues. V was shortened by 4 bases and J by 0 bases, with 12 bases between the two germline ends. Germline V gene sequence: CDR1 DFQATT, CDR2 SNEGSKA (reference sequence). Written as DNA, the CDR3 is TGCAGTGCTACAACCTATGGAGACCAAGAGACCCAGTACTTC. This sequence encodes CSATTYGDQETQYF.

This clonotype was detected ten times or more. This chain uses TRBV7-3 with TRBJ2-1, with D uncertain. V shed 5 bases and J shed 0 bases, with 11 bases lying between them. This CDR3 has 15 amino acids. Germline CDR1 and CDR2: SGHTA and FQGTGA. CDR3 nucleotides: TGTGCCAGCAGCCTAGACTCCAGCTCCTACAATGAGCAGTTCTTC. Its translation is CASSLDSSSYNEQFF.

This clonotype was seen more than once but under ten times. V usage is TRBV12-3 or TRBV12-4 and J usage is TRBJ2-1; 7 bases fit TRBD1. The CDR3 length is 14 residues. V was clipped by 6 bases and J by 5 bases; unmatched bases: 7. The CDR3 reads CASRRDGTDNEQFF. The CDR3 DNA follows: TGTGCCAGCAGAAGAGACGGGACAGACAATGAGCAGTTCTTC.

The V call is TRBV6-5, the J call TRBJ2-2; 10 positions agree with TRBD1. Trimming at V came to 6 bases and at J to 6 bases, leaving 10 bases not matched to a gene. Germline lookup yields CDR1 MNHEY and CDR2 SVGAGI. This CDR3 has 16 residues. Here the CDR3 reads CASRPGTGDGAGELFF. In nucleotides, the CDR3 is TGTGCCAGCAGACCCGGGACAGGGGATGGGGCCGGGGAGCTGTTTTTT.

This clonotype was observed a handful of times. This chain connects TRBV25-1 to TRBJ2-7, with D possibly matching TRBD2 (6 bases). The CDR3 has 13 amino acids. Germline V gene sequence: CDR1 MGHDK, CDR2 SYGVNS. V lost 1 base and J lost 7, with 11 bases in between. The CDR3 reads CASSEWRVGEQYF. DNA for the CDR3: TGTGCCAGCAGTGAATGGAGGGTAGGGGAGCAGTACTTC.

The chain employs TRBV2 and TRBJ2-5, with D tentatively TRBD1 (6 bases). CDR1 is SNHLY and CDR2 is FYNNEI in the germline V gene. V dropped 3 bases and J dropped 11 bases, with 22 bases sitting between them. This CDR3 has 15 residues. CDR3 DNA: TGTGCCAGCAGTGACCCCGGATCAGGGGCGGGTGAGCAGTACTTC. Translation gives CASSDPGSGAGEQYF.

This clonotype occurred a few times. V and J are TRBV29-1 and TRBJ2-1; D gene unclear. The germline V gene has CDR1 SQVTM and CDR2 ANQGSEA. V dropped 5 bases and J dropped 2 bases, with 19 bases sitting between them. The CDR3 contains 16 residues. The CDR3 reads CSVSGHPNVTYNEQFF. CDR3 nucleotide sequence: TGCAGCGTTTCGGGCCACCCAAACGTCACCTACAATGAGCAGTTCTTC.

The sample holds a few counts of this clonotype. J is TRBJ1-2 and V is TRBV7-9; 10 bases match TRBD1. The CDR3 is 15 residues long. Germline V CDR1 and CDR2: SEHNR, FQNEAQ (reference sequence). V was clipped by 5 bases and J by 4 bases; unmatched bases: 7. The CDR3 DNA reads TGTGCCAGCAGCGACGGGACAGGGGTGGTCTATGGCTACACCTTC. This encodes CASSDGTGVVYGYTF.

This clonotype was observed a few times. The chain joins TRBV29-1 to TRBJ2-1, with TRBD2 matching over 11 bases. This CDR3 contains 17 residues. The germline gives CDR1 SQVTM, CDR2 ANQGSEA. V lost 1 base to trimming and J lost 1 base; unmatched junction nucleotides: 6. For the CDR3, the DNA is TGCAGCGTTGAAGTAGCGGGAGGGTTATTTTCCTACAATGAGCAGTTCTTC. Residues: CSVEVAGGLFSYNEQFF.

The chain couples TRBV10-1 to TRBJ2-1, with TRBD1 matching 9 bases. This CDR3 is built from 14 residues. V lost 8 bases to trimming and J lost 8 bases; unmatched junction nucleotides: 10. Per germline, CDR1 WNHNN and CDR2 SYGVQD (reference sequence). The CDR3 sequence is CASGDRGDWDEQFF. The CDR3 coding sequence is TGCGCCAGCGGAGACAGGGGGGATTGGGATGAGCAGTTCTTC.

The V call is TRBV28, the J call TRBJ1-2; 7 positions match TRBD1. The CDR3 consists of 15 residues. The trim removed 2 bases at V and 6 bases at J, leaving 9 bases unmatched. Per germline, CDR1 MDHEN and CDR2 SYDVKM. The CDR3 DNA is TGTGCCAGCAGTTTAAATCAGAGGGGGCGGGATGGCTACACCTTC. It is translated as CASSLNQRGRDGYTF.